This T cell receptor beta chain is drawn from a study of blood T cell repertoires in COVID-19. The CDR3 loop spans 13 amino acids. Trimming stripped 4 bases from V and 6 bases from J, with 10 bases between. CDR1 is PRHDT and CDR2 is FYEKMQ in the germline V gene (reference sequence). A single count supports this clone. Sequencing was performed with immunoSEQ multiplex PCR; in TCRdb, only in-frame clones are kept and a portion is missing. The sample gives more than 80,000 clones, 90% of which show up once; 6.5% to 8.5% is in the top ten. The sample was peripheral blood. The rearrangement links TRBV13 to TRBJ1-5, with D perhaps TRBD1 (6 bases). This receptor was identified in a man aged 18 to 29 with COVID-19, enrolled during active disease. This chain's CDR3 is CASSSRGTQPQHF. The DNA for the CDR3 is TGTGCCAGCAGCTCCAGGGGAACTCAGCCCCAGCATTTT. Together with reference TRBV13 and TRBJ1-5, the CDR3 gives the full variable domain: AAGVIQSPRHLIKEKRETATLKCYPIPRHDTVYWYQQGPGQDPQFLISFYEKMQSDKGSIPDRFSAQQFSDYHSELNMSSLELGDSALYFCASSSRGTQPQHFGDGTRLSIL.